A selection of T cell receptor beta chains follows, all from one sample in a study of T-cell memory formation after mild COVID-19. TCRdb re-called the 5' RACE reads with MiXCR, one entry per CDR3 protein. Here the sample spans approximately 430,000 distinct CDR3 sequences, roughly a quarter being singletons. The sequencing sample was made of PBMCs or a T cell subset sorted from them (not recorded which). These TCRs come from an adult woman who had mild COVID-19 (a few samples of this study predate the infection). Cell type and time point are not known. Each CDR3 is given with its conserved first and last residue. A D gene is named only where the DNA matches it firmly. Only some rows state a clone size, as once, few, many or a class for expanded clones.

NA	TRBV9	NA	TRBJ1-3	CASSVRGGNTIYF
NA	TRBV4-1	NA	TRBJ1-3	CASSQEGAGNTIYF
few	TRBV12-3/TRBV12-4	TRBD1	TRBJ2-1	CASSFYTGVRSYNEQFF
few	TRBV5-5	NA	TRBJ2-7	CASSLRPLTGAYEQYF
NA	TRBV5-5	NA	TRBJ2-2	CASSLEHSGELFF
NA	TRBV7-3	TRBD1	TRBJ2-6	CASSVMTGSGANVLTF
NA	TRBV21-1	NA	TRBJ2-1	CASSKVGRSANDNEQFF
NA	TRBV6-1	TRBD1	TRBJ1-2	CASRPTGTGNGYTF
once	TRBV7-6	NA	TRBJ2-7	CASSSSRTGPDSYEQYF
NA	TRBV19	NA	TRBJ1-1	CASETGQNTEAFF
NA	TRBV11-3	NA	TRBJ1-1	CASSFRSMNTEAFF
NA	TRBV12-3/TRBV12-4	TRBD2	TRBJ2-1	CASSWASGRGTNEQFF
few	TRBV7-9	TRBD1	TRBJ1-2	CASSDRQGPDYGYTF
NA	TRBV6-1	TRBD1	TRBJ2-3	CASTRDRGQDTQYF